This TCR beta chain was observed in a study of response to subunit inactivated influenza vaccine. TCRdb reprocessed the RT-PCR reads via MiXCR and lists one record per CDR3 protein. The sample contains some 540,000 distinct CDR3 sequences, under 25% of which appear only once. Germline CDR1 reads MGHRA; CDR2 reads YSYEKL. There are 13 residues in the CDR3. The junction had 4 bases not matched to a gene; V was cut back by 5 bases and J by 5 bases. These data were also reused for a study on T cells expressing NK-cell markers. This second study notes: UMI-tagged 5'RACE template switching yielded the TCR beta cDNA. Each of 6 or 7 donors carried dominant NKG2C+ clonotypes accounting for about 1.0-7.5% of CD8+ T cells. Leadership of the CD3+CD56-NKG2C+ fraction also belonged to these clonotypes in a handful of donors.

Source: CD4+ T cells sorted from PBMCs, taken approximately 13 days after vaccination. The sequence derives from a man over 45 who received an inactivated influenza vaccine. V usage is TRBV4-1 and J usage is TRBJ1-1, with TRBD1 matching over 8 bases. The CDR3 DNA is TGCGCCAGCAGCACAAGACAGGGGACTGAAGCTTTCTTT. As protein: CASSTRQGTEAFF.